Listed below are T cell receptor beta chains from one sample, sequenced in a study of cytomegalovirus exposure and HLA in healthy donors. Some clones are missing from TCRdb's copy, which holds only in-frame ones; the method was immunoSEQ multiplex PCR. This table has around 300,000 clones, 85% to 90% appearing once. Sequenced sample: PBMCs. The receptors originated from a woman between 18 and 29 years old in good health and CMV-seronegative. Each CDR3 is given with its conserved first and last residue. Fields, in order: clone size, J gene, V gene, D gene, CDR3 DNA, CDR3 protein. D genes are given only for firm matches. Size is omitted from some rows. Given values are once, few, many or a class for expanded clones.

clone size: few
J gene: TRBJ2-1
V gene: TRBV6-5
D gene: TRBD2
CDR3 DNA: TGTGCCAGCAGTTCGGAGGGTGGGGGGGTGTTCTTC
CDR3 protein: CASSSEGGGVFF

clone size: NA
J gene: TRBJ1-2
V gene: TRBV9
D gene: NA
CDR3 DNA: TGTGCCAGCAGCGTTGCGGGAAGGAACTATGGCTACACCTTC
CDR3 protein: CASSVAGRNYGYTF

clone size: many
J gene: TRBJ2-2
V gene: TRBV9
D gene: NA
CDR3 DNA: TGTGCCAGCAGCCTAGGTAGCCCCGGGGAGCTGTTTTTT
CDR3 protein: CASSLGSPGELFF

clone size: NA
J gene: TRBJ1-2
V gene: TRBV7-2
D gene: TRBD1
CDR3 DNA: TGTGCCAGCAGCCCGCAGGGGGCAACGAATGGCTACACCTTC
CDR3 protein: CASSPQGATNGYTF

clone size: NA
J gene: TRBJ2-3
V gene: TRBV7-6
D gene: TRBD2
CDR3 DNA: TGTGCCAGCAGCCTTTCCGGGACTATAGTCACAGATACGCAGTATTTT
CDR3 protein: CASSLSGTIVTDTQYF

clone size: NA
J gene: TRBJ1-5
V gene: TRBV7-8
D gene: TRBD1
CDR3 DNA: TGTGCCAGCAGCTTTTTACAGGGGGGGAGCAATCAGCCCCAGCATTTT
CDR3 protein: CASSFLQGGSNQPQHF

clone size: NA
J gene: TRBJ1-3
V gene: TRBV5-1
D gene: TRBD1
CDR3 DNA: TGCGCCAGCAGCGGGGACAGGGGGTCTGGAAACACCATATATTTT
CDR3 protein: CASSGDRGSGNTIYF

clone size: NA
J gene: TRBJ2-7
V gene: TRBV7-3
D gene: TRBD2
CDR3 DNA: TGTGCCAGGAAGCTTAGCGGGAGTAACGAGCAGTACTTC
CDR3 protein: CARKLSGSNEQYF

clone size: NA
J gene: TRBJ2-5
V gene: TRBV5-1
D gene: NA
CDR3 DNA: TGCGCCAGCAGCTCCATGGGGGGGCAGCAAGAGACCCAGTACTTC
CDR3 protein: CASSSMGGQQETQYF

clone size: NA
J gene: TRBJ2-3
V gene: TRBV5-1
D gene: TRBD2
CDR3 DNA: TGCGCCAGCAGCAGCCGGAAGATAGCGGGCCAAACCCTCCCAGATACGCAGTATTTT
CDR3 protein: CASSSRKIAGQTLPDTQYF

clone size: NA
J gene: TRBJ2-7
V gene: TRBV28
D gene: TRBD2
CDR3 DNA: TGTGCCAGCAGTTGGTGGAGGAGCTCGGGGGGCGAGCAGTACTTC
CDR3 protein: CASSWWRSSGGEQYF

clone size: once
J gene: TRBJ2-1
V gene: TRBV7-8
D gene: TRBD2
CDR3 DNA: TGTGCCAGCAGTCAAACGCGGAGGACTAGCGGAAATTACAATGAGCAGTTCTTC
CDR3 protein: CASSQTRRTSGNYNEQFF

clone size: NA
J gene: TRBJ1-1
V gene: TRBV6-4
D gene: TRBD1
CDR3 DNA: TGTGCCAGCACCCTAGAGGCAGGGGGCACTGAAGCTTTCTTT
CDR3 protein: CASTLEAGGTEAFF

clone size: NA
J gene: TRBJ1-4
V gene: TRBV10-2
D gene: TRBD1
CDR3 DNA: TGCGCCAGCAGTGTCGGACAGGGGATATATGAAAAACTGTTTTTT
CDR3 protein: CASSVGQGIYEKLFF

clone size: once
J gene: TRBJ2-7
V gene: TRBV6-5
D gene: TRBD1
CDR3 DNA: TGTGCCAGCAGTTCCCCAGGGGGCTACGAGCAGTACTTC
CDR3 protein: CASSSPGGYEQYF

clone size: NA
J gene: TRBJ2-2
V gene: TRBV27
D gene: TRBD2
CDR3 DNA: TGTGCCAGCAGTGCCAGGCAGCTAGCGGGAGTTATGGGGGAGCTGTTTTTT
CDR3 protein: CASSARQLAGVMGELFF

clone size: NA
J gene: TRBJ2-7
V gene: TRBV18
D gene: TRBD1
CDR3 DNA: TGTGCCAGCTCACCCCGACAGGGGGCGTACGAGCAGTACTTC
CDR3 protein: CASSPRQGAYEQYF

clone size: NA
J gene: TRBJ1-1
V gene: TRBV28
D gene: TRBD1
CDR3 DNA: TGTGCCGCCCCAGCCGCAGGGGGAATCATGAACACTGAAGCTTTCTTT
CDR3 protein: CAAPAAGGIMNTEAFF

clone size: NA
J gene: TRBJ2-1
V gene: TRBV15
D gene: TRBD2
CDR3 DNA: TGTGCCACCAGCATATCCGGGACTAGCGGCTACAATGAGCAGTTCTTC
CDR3 protein: CATSISGTSGYNEQFF

clone size: NA
J gene: TRBJ1-2
V gene: TRBV6-1
D gene: TRBD1
CDR3 DNA: TGTGCCAGCAGTGAAGACGGACAGGGCCGGTATGGCTACACCTTC
CDR3 protein: CASSEDGQGRYGYTF

clone size: NA
J gene: TRBJ1-1
V gene: TRBV27
D gene: TRBD1
CDR3 DNA: TGTGCCAGCAGGGGGGGACAGACGAACACTGAAGCTTTCTTT
CDR3 protein: CASRGGQTNTEAFF

clone size: NA
J gene: TRBJ1-4
V gene: TRBV15
D gene: NA
CDR3 DNA: TGTGCCACCAGCCTAACTAAGGTCTATAATGAAAAACTGTTTTTT
CDR3 protein: CATSLTKVYNEKLFF

clone size: NA
J gene: TRBJ1-1
V gene: TRBV2
D gene: NA
CDR3 DNA: TGTGCCAGCACCCGAGTTATGAACACTGAAGCTTTCTTT
CDR3 protein: CASTRVMNTEAFF

clone size: NA
J gene: TRBJ1-2
V gene: TRBV6-5
D gene: NA
CDR3 DNA: TGTGCCAGCAGCTCCACACTGGGACTCATGGCTGGCTACACCTTC
CDR3 protein: CASSSTLGLMAGYTF